Shown below are 21 T cell receptor beta chains from a single sample sequenced in a study of brain T cells in children with intractable seizures. Sequencing was performed with immunoSEQ multiplex PCR; in TCRdb, only in-frame clones are kept and a portion is missing. This sample has under 150,000 clones, with 94% found just once. The material sequenced was peripheral blood, taken at surgery. Receptor source: a boy younger than two with hemimegalencephaly and intractable seizures.

This chain connects TRBV28 to TRBJ1-1; D possibly corresponds to TRBD1 (5 bases). V lost 3 bases and J 5 bases, leaving 10 bases between the germline ends. The CDR3 is 13 amino acids. CDR1 MDHEN and CDR2 SYDVKM come from the germline V gene. The CDR3 region is CASSFAGETEAFF. The CDR3 nucleotides are TGTGCCAGCAGTTTCGCGGGGGAAACTGAAGCTTTCTTT. Drawing the rest from reference TRBV28 and TRBJ1-1, the complete variable domain is DVKVTQSSRYLVKRTGEKVFLECVQDMDHENMFWYRQDPGLGLRLIYFSYDVKMKEKGDIPEGYSVSREKKERFSLILESASTNQTSMYLCASSFAGETEAFFGQGTRLTVV.

CDR3 in amino acids: CASSPSSGRKYEQYF. The DNA of the CDR3 is TGTGCCAGCAGTCCCTCTAGCGGGAGGAAGTACGAGCAGTACTTC. The chain uses TRBV6-6 and TRBJ2-7; 11 positions match TRBD2. CDR1 is MNHNY and CDR2 is SVGAGI in the germline V gene (reference sequence). The CDR3 consists of 15 residues. V lost 5 bases and J lost 4; bases outside the gene matches: 7.

This clone showed up just a few times. The V call is TRBV28, the J call TRBJ1-3; D remains ambiguous. Trimming stripped 6 bases from V and 6 bases from J, with 12 bases between. Germline V gene lookup returns CDR1 MDHEN and CDR2 SYDVKM. The CDR3 has 13 residues. The CDR3 protein is CASSWTFANTIYF. The DNA of the CDR3 is TGTGCCAGCAGCTGGACGTTCGCAAACACCATATATTTT.

CDR3 sequence: CASTTGSPTDTQYF. In DNA form, the CDR3 reads TGTGCCAGTACCACTGGGAGCCCCACAGATACGCAGTATTTT. The V and J genes are TRBV19 and TRBJ2-3; possibly TRBD2 for D (5 bases). Germline-derived CDR1 and CDR2 are LNHDA and SQIVND (reference sequence). Trimming pared 7 bases from V and 2 bases from J, leaving 13 bases between. This CDR3 region has 14 residues.

In the case of this clone: This CDR3 is also generated by other DNA sequences in the sample. V usage is TRBV7-2 and J usage is TRBJ1-6; D may be TRBD1 (5 bases). V dropped 0 bases and J dropped 0 bases, with 6 bases sitting between them. This CDR3 spans 16 amino acids. Germline CDR1 and CDR2: SGHTA and FQGNSA. The CDR3 is CASSLAGGSYNSPLHF. The CDR3 DNA is TGTGCCAGCAGCTTAGCCGGGGGCTCCTATAATTCACCCCTCCACTTT.

The J gene is TRBJ2-7, the V gene TRBV5-1, with D maybe TRBD1 (6 bases). CDR1 and CDR2 from the germline V gene are SGHRS and YFSETQ. The CDR3 is made up of 14 amino acids. V shed 4 bases and J shed 2 bases, with 13 bases lying between them. This CDR3 is CASSGGRRTYEQYF. DNA for the CDR3: TGCGCCAGCAGCGGGGGCCGAAGGACCTACGAGCAGTACTTC.

This clone was seen a few times. This chain connects TRBV6-5 to TRBJ1-2, with TRBD1 as a possible D gene (6 bases). The CDR3 is 15 residues long. Trimming took off 6 bases at V and 5 bases at J, with 19 bases between the two ends. CDR1 MNHEY and CDR2 SVGAGI come from the germline V gene. CDR3 in amino acids: CASRPNNGQFYGYTF. Here the CDR3 DNA reads TGTGCCAGCAGGCCGAACAATGGACAGTTTTATGGCTACACCTTC.

The gene calls are TRBV18 and TRBJ1-2; D ambiguous. CDR3 length: 13 amino acids. Germline CDR1 KGHSH, CDR2 LQKENI. V was clipped by 3 bases and J by 2 bases, with 7 bases between them. The chain's CDR3 is CASSPRENYGYTF. CDR3 DNA: TGTGCCAGCTCACCGAGGGAGAACTATGGCTACACCTTC.

This clone was detected once. V is TRBV9 and J is TRBJ1-2, with D possibly TRBD1 on 5 matching bases. From germline, CDR1 is SGDLS and CDR2 YYNGEE. Trimming left V 5 bases short and J 6 bases short, with 17 bases between. The CDR3 runs 14 residues. The chain's CDR3 is CASSDSGTLHGYTF. The CDR3 nucleotides are TGTGCCAGCAGTGACTCCGGGACTCTTCATGGCTACACCTTC. The full variable domain, in which reference TRBV9 and TRBJ1-2 provide the parts outside the CDR3, is DSGVTQTPKHLITATGQRVTLRCSPRSGDLSVYWYQQSLDQGLQFLIQYYNGEERAKGNILERFSAQQFPDLHSELNLSSLELGDSALYFCASSDSGTLHGYTFGSGTRLTVV.

The chain recombines TRBV29-1 with TRBJ2-3; the D is unclear. Trimming removed 5 bases at V and 2 bases at J, with 5 bases between. The CDR3 contains 11 residues. Germline loops: CDR1 SQVTM, CDR2 ANQGSEA. CDR3 in DNA: TGCAGCGTTCTGCACACAGATACGCAGTATTTT. Protein product: CSVLHTDTQYF.

V usage is TRBV9 and J usage is TRBJ2-5; D is unclear. The germline CDR1 and CDR2 sequences are SGDLS and YYNGEE. Trimming left V 0 bases short and J 1 base short, with 4 bases between. This CDR3 region has 13 residues. CDR3 in amino acids: CASSVVGQETQYF. In DNA form, the CDR3 reads TGTGCCAGCAGCGTAGTGGGCCAAGAGACCCAGTACTTC.

This chain joins TRBV29-1 and TRBJ1-2, with D perhaps TRBD1 (6 bases). V dropped 7 bases and J dropped 7 bases, with 13 bases sitting between them. From germline, CDR1 is SQVTM and CDR2 ANQGSEA. This CDR3 has 11 residues. CDR3 sequence reads: CSARGLGGYTF. The CDR3 DNA sequence: TGCAGCGCCAGGGGTTTGGGTGGCTACACCTTC.

V and J are TRBV6-2 or TRBV6-3 and TRBJ1-2, with D unclear. The CDR3 is 13 residues long. Germline CDR1 MNHEY, CDR2 SVGEGT. Trimming removed 5 bases at V and 2 bases at J, with 9 bases between. CDR3 sequence: CASSLTSNYGYTF. The CDR3 DNA sequence: TGTGCCAGCAGTCTCACATCGAACTATGGCTACACCTTC.

Of note for this clone: The junction does not match germline at one end; this may be a read error. The V and J genes are TRBV5-1 and TRBJ2-2; perhaps TRBD2 as D (6 bases). The CDR3 is 14 amino acids. Germline assignment: CDR1 SGHRS and CDR2 YFSETQ. CDR3 DNA sequence: TGCGCCAGCAACTTGGGGGGATTCACCGGGGAGCTGTTTTTT. Protein sequence: CASNLGGFTGELFF.

The chain couples TRBV11-2 to TRBJ2-7; 11 nucleotides match TRBD2. From germline, CDR1 is SGHAT and CDR2 FQNNGV. The CDR3 covers 14 residues. V dropped 3 bases and J dropped 5; count of bases not matched to a gene: 3. The CDR3 DNA sequence: TGTGCCAGCAGCTTTGTAGCGGGAGGGGACGAGCAGTACTTC. Amino acid sequence: CASSFVAGGDEQYF.

The rearrangement uses TRBV10-3 and TRBJ1-2; 7 bases agree with TRBD1. Germline trimming cut 6 bases from V and 2 bases from J; bases unmatched to any gene: 9. The V gene's germline CDR1 is ENHRY and CDR2 SYGVKD. The CDR3 loop spans 15 amino acids. CDR3 residues: CAIRYRQGTNYGYTF. The CDR3 DNA follows: TGTGCCATCAGGTACCGACAGGGAACCAACTATGGCTACACCTTC.

This clone was recorded a few times. This chain connects TRBV19 to TRBJ1-6; D might be TRBD1 (5 bases). The CDR3 is 15 residues long. Germline CDR1 and CDR2: LNHDA and SQIVND (reference sequence). Trimming stripped 6 bases from V and 5 bases from J, with 14 bases between. In nucleotides, the CDR3 is TGTGCCAGTAGCATGACTGGGACGGATAATTCACCCCTCCACTTT. It codes for CASSMTGTDNSPLHF.

The chain couples TRBV28 to TRBJ2-3; a possible D gene is TRBD2 (6 bases). With 8 bases removed from V and 6 bases from J, the gap between germline ends came to 12 bases. CDR3 size: 12 residues. Germline CDR1 is MDHEN and CDR2 is SYDVKM. The CDR3 reads CASRERRDTQYF. The CDR3 coding sequence is TGTGCCAGCCGGGAGCGAAGGGATACGCAGTATTTT. Complete variable domain (other parts from reference TRBV28 and TRBJ2-3): DVKVTQSSRYLVKRTGEKVFLECVQDMDHENMFWYRQDPGLGLRLIYFSYDVKMKEKGDIPEGYSVSREKKERFSLILESASTNQTSMYLCASRERRDTQYFGPGTRLTVL.

This clone was picked up one time. The chain has TRBV29-1 and TRBJ2-5; 7 bases match TRBD1. CDR1 is SQVTM and CDR2 is ANQGSEA in the germline V gene. This CDR3 spans 12 amino acids. V shed 6 bases, J shed 4 bases, and the junction held 5 bases outside the gene matches. This CDR3 is CSVGPGGETQYF. CDR3 DNA: TGCAGCGTGGGGCCAGGGGGAGAGACCCAGTACTTC.

The chain employs TRBV28 and TRBJ1-2, with unresolved D. Germline CDR1 MDHEN, CDR2 SYDVKM. V lost 11 bases to trimming and J lost 4 bases, with 23 bases between them. This CDR3 comprises 15 residues. This CDR3 is CAHGRPYRFLYGYTF. CDR3 in DNA: TGTGCCCATGGACGACCCTACAGATTTCTCTATGGCTACACCTTC.

CDR3 bases: TGTGCCAGCAGCCAAGTAACACAGGGCGAAGCTTTCTTT. It codes for CASSQVTQGEAFF. The chain joins TRBV14 to TRBJ1-1; TRBD1 is a possible D gene (6 bases). The CDR3 has 13 residues. Trimming removed 1 base at V and 8 bases at J, with 11 bases between. CDR1 is SGHDN and CDR2 is FVKESK in the germline V gene.